One and the same sample provided the 9 T cell receptor beta chains below, sequenced in a study of blood T cell repertoires in COVID-19. The data were produced by immunoSEQ multiplex PCR, yet TCRdb's version contains in-frame clones alone and is incomplete. The table shows about 150,000 clones, with roughly 91% occurring only once. Sequenced sample: peripheral blood. The receptors shown here come from a man aged 55 to 70 with active or convalescent COVID-19.

The chain is built from TRBV5-1 and TRBJ1-2; perhaps TRBD1 as D (5 bases). The CDR3 totals 16 residues. Germline CDR1 and CDR2: SGHRS and YFSETQ. With 0 bases removed from V and 4 bases from J, the gap between germline ends came to 16 bases. DNA for the CDR3: TGCGCCAGCAGCTTGGGCGACCTGGGGCCAGGCTATGGCTACACCTTC. It specifies CASSLGDLGPGYGYTF.

This rearrangement joins TRBV28 to TRBJ1-6; 7 bases align to TRBD1. Trimming cost V 3 bases and J 5 bases; bases outside gene matches: 1. CDR1 and CDR2 from the germline V gene are MDHEN and SYDVKM. This CDR3 spans 14 amino acids. The CDR3 here is CASSLGQHNSPLHF. CDR3 nucleotide sequence: TGTGCCAGCAGTTTGGGACAGCATAATTCACCCCTCCACTTT.

The V gene is TRBV4-1, the J gene TRBJ2-1, with 12 bases identical to TRBD2. With 9 bases clipped from V and 3 bases from J, the junction kept 6 bases outside the gene matches. The V gene's germline CDR1 is MGHRA and CDR2 YSYEKL. The CDR3 runs to 15 residues. DNA of the CDR3: TGCGCCAGTAACCCGACTAGCGGGAGCTACAATGAGCAGTTCTTC. Translated: CASNPTSGSYNEQFF.

V usage is TRBV10-3 and J usage is TRBJ2-2, with D possibly TRBD1 on 6 matching bases. The V gene's germline CDR1 is ENHRY and CDR2 SYGVKD. Deletions cut 9 bases from V and 1 base from J, with 12 bases between. There are 14 residues in the CDR3. CDR3 region: CAIRPGQNTGELFF. CDR3 sequence (DNA): TGTGCCATACGCCCGGGACAGAACACCGGGGAGCTGTTTTTT.

This clone turned up a few times. The rearrangement links TRBV10-3 to TRBJ1-1; weak D call: TRBD1 (6 bases). This CDR3 has 13 residues. From germline, CDR1 is ENHRY and CDR2 SYGVKD. V lost 3 bases to trimming and J lost 3 bases, with 8 bases between them. The CDR3 DNA is TGTGCCATCAGTGAATCAGGGGACACTGAAGCTTTCTTT. This translates into CAISESGDTEAFF.

The V and J genes are TRBV28 and TRBJ2-7, with 8 bases aligning to TRBD1. The V and J ends lost 6 bases and 2 bases, in that order; junction bases with no gene match: 6. Germline V gene sequence: CDR1 MDHEN, CDR2 SYDVKM. The CDR3 is 14 residues long. The CDR3 region is CASSPGQGTYEQYF. The CDR3 DNA is TGTGCCAGCAGCCCCGGACAGGGAACCTACGAGCAGTACTTC.

The rearrangement links TRBV3-1 (or the pseudogene TRBV3-2) to TRBJ1-5; D gene unclear. V lost 1 base to trimming and J lost 5 bases, with 12 bases between them. Germline V gene sequence: CDR1 LGHDT, CDR2 YNNKEL (reference sequence). The CDR3 runs 15 residues. The chain's CDR3 is CASSQGRGFYQPQHF. CDR3 coding DNA: TGTGCCAGCAGCCAAGGGAGAGGGTTCTATCAGCCCCAGCATTTT.

The chain is built from TRBV18 and TRBJ2-2; 9 bases match TRBD1. The CDR3 covers 16 residues. CDR1 and CDR2 from the germline V gene are KGHSH and LQKENI. The trim removed 3 bases at V and 3 bases at J, leaving 5 bases unmatched. This CDR3 is CASSPKGTGYTGELFF. CDR3 in DNA: TGTGCCAGCTCACCTAAAGGGACAGGGTACACCGGGGAGCTGTTTTTT.

The chain employs TRBV7-6 and TRBJ1-5, with 9 bases that match TRBD1. The CDR3 has 16 amino acids. CDR1 and CDR2 (germline): SGHVS, FNYEAQ. V shed 1 base and J 7 bases; nucleotides not matched to a gene: 8. CDR3 nucleotides: TGTGCCAGCAGCTTAGGTACAGGGGGCGCAGGACAGCCCCAGCATTTT. It encodes CASSLGTGGAGQPQHF. The entire variable domain, with the rest obtained from reference TRBV7-6 and TRBJ1-5, is as follows: GAGVSQSPRYKVTKRGQDVALRCDPISGHVSLYWYRQALGQGPEFLTYFNYEAQQDKSGLPNDRFSAERPEGSISTLTIQRTEQRDSAMYRCASSLGTGGAGQPQHFGDGTRLSIL.